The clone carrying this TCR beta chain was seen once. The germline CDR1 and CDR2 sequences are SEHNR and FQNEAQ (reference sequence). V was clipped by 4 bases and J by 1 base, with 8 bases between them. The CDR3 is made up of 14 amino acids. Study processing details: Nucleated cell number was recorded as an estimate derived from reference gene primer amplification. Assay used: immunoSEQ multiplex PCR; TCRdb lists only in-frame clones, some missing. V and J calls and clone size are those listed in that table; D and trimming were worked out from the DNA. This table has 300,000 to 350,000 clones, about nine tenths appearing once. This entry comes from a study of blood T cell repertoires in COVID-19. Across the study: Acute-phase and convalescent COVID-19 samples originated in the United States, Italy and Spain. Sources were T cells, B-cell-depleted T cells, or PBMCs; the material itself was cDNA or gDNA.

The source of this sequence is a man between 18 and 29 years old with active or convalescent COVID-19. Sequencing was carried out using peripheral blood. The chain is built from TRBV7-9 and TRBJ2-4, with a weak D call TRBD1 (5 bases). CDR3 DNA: TGTGCCAGCAGCTCTTCAGGGGCCAAAAACATTCAGTACTTC. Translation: CASSSSGAKNIQYF.